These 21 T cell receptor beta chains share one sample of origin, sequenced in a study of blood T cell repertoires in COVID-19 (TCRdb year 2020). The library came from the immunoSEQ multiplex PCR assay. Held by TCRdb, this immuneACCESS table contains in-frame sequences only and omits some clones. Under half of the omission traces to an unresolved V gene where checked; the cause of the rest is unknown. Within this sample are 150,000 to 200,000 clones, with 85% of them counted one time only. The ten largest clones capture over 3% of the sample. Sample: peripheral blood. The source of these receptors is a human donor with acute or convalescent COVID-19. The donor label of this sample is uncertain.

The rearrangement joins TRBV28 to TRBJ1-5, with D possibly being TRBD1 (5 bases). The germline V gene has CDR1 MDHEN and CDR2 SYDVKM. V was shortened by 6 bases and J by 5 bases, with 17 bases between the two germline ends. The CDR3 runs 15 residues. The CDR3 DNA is TGTGCCAGCAGACCCTCCGGGGGAGGAGATCAGCCCCAGCATTTT. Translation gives CASRPSGGGDQPQHF.

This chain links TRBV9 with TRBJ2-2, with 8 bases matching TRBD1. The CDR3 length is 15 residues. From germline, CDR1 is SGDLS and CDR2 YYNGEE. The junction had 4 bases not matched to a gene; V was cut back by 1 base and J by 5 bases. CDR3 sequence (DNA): TGTGCCAGCAGCGTACAGGGGGCAGGGACCGGGGAGCTGTTTTTT. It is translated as CASSVQGAGTGELFF.

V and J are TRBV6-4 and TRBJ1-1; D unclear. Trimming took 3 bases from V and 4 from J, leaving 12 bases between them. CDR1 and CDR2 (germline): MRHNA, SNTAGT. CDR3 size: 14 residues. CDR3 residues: CASSENGRITEAFF. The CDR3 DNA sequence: TGTGCCAGCAGTGAGAACGGGAGGATCACTGAAGCTTTCTTT.

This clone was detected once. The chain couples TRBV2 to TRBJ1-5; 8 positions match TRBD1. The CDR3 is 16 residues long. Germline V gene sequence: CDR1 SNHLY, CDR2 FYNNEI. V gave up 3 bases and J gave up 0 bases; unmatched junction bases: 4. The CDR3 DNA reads TGTGCCAGCAGTGATAGTACAGGGGGTAGCAATCAGCCCCAGCATTTT. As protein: CASSDSTGGSNQPQHF.

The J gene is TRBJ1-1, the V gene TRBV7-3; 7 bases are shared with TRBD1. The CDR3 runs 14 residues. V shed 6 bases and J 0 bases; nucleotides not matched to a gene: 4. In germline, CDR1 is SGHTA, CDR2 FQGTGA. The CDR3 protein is CASSQQGLNTEAFF. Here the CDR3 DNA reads TGTGCCAGCAGTCAACAGGGGTTGAACACTGAAGCTTTCTTT.

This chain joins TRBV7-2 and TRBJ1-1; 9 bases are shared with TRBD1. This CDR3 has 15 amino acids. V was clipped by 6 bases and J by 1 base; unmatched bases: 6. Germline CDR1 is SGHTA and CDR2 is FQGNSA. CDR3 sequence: CASRLTGGGNTEAFF. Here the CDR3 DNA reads TGTGCCAGCAGGCTTACAGGGGGCGGGAACACTGAAGCTTTCTTT.

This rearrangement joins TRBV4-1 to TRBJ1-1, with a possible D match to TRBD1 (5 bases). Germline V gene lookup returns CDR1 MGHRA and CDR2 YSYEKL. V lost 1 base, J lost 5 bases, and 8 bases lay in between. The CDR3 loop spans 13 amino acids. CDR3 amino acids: CASSQVRGTEAFF. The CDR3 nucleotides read TGCGCCAGCAGCCAAGTCCGGGGGACTGAAGCTTTCTTT.

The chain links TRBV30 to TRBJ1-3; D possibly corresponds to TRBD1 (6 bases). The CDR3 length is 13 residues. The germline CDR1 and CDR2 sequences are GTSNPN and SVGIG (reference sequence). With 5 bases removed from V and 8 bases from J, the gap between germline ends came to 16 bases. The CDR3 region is CAWGGLFRDTIYF. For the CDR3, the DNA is TGTGCCTGGGGGGGGCTATTCCGGGACACCATATATTTT.

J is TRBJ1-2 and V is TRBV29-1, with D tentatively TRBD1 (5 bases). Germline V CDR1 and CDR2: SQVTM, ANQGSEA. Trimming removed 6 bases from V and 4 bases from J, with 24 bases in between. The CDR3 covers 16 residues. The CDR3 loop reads CSVGVGDIGRFYGYTF. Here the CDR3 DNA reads TGCAGCGTGGGTGTAGGGGATATCGGGAGGTTCTATGGCTACACCTTC.

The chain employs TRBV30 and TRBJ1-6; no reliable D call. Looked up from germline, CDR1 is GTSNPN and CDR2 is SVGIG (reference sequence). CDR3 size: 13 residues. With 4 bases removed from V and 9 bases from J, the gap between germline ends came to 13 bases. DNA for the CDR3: TGTGCCTGGAACGCCCGGGAAGGTTCACCCCTCCACTTT. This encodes CAWNAREGSPLHF.

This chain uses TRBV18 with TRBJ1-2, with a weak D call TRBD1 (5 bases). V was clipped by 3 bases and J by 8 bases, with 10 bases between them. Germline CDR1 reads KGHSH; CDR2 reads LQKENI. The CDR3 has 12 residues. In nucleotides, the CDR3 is TGTGCCAGCTCACCGACAGCGGGAGGCTACACCTTC. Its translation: CASSPTAGGYTF.

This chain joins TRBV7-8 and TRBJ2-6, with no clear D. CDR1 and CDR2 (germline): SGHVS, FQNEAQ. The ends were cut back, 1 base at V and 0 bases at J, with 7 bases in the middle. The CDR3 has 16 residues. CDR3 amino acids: CASSLGQISGANVLTF. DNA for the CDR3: TGTGCCAGCAGCTTAGGTCAGATCTCTGGGGCCAACGTCCTGACTTTC.

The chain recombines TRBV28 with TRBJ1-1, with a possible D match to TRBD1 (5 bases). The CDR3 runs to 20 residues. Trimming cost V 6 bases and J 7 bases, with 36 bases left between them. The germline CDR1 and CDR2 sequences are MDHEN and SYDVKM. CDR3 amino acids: CASRPIFWVGRGNGTGEAFF. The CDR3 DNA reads TGTGCCAGCAGGCCCATATTTTGGGTGGGGCGGGGTAATGGGACGGGTGAAGCTTTCTTT.

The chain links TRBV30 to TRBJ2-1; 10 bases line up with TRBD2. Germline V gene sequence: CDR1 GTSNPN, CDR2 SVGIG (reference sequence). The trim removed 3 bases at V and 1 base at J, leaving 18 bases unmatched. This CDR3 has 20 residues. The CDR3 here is CAWRWAPSSGGPGSYNEQFF. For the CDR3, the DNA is TGTGCCTGGAGATGGGCTCCGTCTAGCGGGGGACCCGGGTCCTACAATGAGCAGTTCTTC. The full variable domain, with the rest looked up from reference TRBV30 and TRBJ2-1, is SQTIHQWPATLVQPVGSPLSLECTVEGTSNPNLYWYRQAAGRGLQLLFYSVGIGQISSEVPQNLSASRPQDRQFILSSKKLLLSDSGFYLCAWRWAPSSGGPGSYNEQFFGPGTRLTVL.

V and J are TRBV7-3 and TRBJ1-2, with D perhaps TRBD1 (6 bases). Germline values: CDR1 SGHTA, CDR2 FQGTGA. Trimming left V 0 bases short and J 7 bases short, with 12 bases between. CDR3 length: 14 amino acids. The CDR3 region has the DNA TGTGCCAGCAGCTTAACGAGCGGACAGAGTGGCTACACCTTC. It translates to CASSLTSGQSGYTF.

The CDR3, as DNA: TGTGCCAGCACCGTTGGCGGGGCCGAGCAGTACTTC. Translation gives CASTVGGAEQYF. The chain is built from TRBV28 and TRBJ2-7; weak D call: TRBD2 (6 bases). From germline, CDR1 is MDHEN and CDR2 SYDVKM. This CDR3 has 12 amino acids. Trimming removed 7 bases from V and 6 bases from J, with 13 bases in between.

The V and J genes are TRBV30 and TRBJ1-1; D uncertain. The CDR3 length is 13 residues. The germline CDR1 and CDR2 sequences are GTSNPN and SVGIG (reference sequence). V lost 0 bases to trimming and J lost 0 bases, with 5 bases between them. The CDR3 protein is CAWSVNMNTEAFF. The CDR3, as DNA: TGTGCCTGGAGTGTAAACATGAACACTGAAGCTTTCTTT.

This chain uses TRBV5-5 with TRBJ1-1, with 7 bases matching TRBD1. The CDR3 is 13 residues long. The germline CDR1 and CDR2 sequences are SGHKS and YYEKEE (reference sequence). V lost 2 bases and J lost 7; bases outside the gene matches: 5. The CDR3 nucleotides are TGTGCCAGCAGCTTCACGACAGGGCTTGAAGCTTTCTTT. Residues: CASSFTTGLEAFF.

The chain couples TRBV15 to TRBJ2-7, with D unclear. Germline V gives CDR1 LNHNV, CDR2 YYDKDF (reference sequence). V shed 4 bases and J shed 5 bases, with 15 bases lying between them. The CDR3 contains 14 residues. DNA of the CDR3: TGTGCCACCAGCAAAATGTTACAGTATAACGAGCAGTACTTC. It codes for CATSKMLQYNEQYF. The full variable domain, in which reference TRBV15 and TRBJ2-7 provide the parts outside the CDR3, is DAMVIQNPRYQVTQFGKPVTLSCSQTLNHNVMYWYQQKSSQAPKLLFHYYDKDFNNEADTPDNFQSRRPNTSFCFLDIRSPGLGDTAMYLCATSKMLQYNEQYFGPGTRLTVT.

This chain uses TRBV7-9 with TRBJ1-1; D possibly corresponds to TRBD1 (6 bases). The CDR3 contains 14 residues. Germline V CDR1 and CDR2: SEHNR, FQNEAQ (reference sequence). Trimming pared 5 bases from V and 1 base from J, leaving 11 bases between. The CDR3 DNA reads TGTGCCAGCAGCCCCGGACAGCGGAACACTGAAGCTTTCTTT. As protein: CASSPGQRNTEAFF.

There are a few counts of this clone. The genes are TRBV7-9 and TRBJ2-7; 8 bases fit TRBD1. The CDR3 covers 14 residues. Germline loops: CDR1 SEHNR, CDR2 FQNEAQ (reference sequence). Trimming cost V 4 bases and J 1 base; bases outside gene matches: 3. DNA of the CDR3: TGTGCCAGCAGCTCGGACAGGGTTTCCTACGAGCAGTACTTC. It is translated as CASSSDRVSYEQYF.